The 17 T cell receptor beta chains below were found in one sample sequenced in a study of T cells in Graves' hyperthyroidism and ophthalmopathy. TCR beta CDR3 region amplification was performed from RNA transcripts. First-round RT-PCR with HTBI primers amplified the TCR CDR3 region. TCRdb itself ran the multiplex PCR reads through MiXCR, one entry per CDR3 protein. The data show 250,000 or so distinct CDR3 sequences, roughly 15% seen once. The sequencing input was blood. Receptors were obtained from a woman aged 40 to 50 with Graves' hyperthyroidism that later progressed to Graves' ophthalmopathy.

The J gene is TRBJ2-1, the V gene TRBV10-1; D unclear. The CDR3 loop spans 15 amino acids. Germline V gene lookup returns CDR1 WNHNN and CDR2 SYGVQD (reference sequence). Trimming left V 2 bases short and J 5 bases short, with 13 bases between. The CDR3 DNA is TGCGCCAGCAGTGAGACGGACCCCCGAAACAATGAGCAGTTCTTC. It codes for CASSETDPRNNEQFF.

As DNA, the CDR3 is TGTGCCAGTAGTATAGGGGCGGCTAACACCGGGGAGCTGTTTTTT. Its translation is CASSIGAANTGELFF. V usage is TRBV19 and J usage is TRBJ2-2; D remains ambiguous. Per germline, CDR1 LNHDA and CDR2 SQIVND (reference sequence). The CDR3 runs 15 residues. Trimming removed 1 base at V and 2 bases at J, with 8 bases between.

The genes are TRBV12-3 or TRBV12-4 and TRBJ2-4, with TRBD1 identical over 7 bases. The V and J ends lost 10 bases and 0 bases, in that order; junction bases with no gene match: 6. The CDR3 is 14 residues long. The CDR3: CAITDRRAKNIQYF. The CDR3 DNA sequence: TGTGCCATTACGGACAGGAGAGCCAAAAACATTCAGTACTTC.

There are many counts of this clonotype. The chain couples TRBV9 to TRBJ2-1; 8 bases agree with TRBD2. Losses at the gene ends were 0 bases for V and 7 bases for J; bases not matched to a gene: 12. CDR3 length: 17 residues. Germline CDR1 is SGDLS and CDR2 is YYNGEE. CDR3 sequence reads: CASSVGVGASGRNEQFF. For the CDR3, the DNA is TGTGCCAGCAGCGTAGGGGTAGGGGCTAGCGGGCGAAATGAGCAGTTCTTC.

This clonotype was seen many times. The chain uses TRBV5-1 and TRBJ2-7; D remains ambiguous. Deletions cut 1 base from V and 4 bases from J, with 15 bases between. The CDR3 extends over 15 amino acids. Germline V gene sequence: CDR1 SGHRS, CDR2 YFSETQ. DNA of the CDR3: TGCGCCAGCAGCTTGCAACAGACACCAGGATACGAGCAGTACTTC. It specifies CASSLQQTPGYEQYF.

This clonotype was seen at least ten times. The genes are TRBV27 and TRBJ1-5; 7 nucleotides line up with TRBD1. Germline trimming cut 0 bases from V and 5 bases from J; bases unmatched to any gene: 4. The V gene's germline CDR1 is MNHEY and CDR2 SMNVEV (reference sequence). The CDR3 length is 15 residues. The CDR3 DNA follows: TGTGCCAGCAGTTTATCAGCAGGGGGGCATCAGCCCCAGCATTTT. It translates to CASSLSAGGHQPQHF.

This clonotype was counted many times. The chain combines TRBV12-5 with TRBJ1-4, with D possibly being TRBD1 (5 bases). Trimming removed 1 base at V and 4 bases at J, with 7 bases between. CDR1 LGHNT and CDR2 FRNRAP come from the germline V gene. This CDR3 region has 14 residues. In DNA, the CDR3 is TGTGCTAGTGGTTTGGACAGGAGTAATGAAAAACTGTTTTTT. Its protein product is CASGLDRSNEKLFF.

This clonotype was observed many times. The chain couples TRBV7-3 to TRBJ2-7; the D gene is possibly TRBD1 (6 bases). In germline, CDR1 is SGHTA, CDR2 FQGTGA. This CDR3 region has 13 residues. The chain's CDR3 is CAGPYRASYEQYF. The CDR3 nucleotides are TGTGCAGGACCATACAGGGCTTCGTACGAGCAGTACTTC.

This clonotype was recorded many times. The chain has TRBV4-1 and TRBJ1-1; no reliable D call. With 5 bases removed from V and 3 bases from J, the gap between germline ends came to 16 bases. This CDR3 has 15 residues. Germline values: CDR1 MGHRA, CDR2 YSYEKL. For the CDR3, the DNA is TGCGCCAGCAGCAGCCCAGGCAGGAGGGACACTGAAGCTTTCTTT. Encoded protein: CASSSPGRRDTEAFF.

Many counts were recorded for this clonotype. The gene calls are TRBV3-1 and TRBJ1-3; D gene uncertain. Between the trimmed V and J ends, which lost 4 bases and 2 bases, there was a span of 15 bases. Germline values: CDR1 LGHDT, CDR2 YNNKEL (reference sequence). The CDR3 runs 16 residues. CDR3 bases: TGTGCCAGCAGCCTAAGGCGCCAAGGTGCTGGAAACACCATATATTTT. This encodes CASSLRRQGAGNTIYF.

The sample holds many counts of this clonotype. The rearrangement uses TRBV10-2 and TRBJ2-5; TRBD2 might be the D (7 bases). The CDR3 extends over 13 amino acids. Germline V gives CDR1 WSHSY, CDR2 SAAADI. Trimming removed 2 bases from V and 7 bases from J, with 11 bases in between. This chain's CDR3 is CASSEQGRGTQYF. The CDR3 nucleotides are TGCGCCAGCAGTGAGCAGGGGAGGGGGACCCAGTACTTC.

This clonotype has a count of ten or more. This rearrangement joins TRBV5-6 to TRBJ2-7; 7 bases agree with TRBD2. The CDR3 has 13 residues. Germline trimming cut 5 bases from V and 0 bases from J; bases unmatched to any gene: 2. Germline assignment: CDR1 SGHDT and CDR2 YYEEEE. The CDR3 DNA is TGTGCCAGCAGTACTAGCGACTCCTACGAGCAGTACTTC. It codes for CASSTSDSYEQYF.

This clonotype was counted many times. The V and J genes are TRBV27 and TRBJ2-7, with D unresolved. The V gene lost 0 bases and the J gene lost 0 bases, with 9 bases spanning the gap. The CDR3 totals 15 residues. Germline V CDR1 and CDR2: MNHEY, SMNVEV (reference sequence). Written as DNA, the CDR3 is TGTGCCAGCAGTTTATCGCTGTCGTCCTCCTACGAGCAGTACTTC. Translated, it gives CASSLSLSSSYEQYF.

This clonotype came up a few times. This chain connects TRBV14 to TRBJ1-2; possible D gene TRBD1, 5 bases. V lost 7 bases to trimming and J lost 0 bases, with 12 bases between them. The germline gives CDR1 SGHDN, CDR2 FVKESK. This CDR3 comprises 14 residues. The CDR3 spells CASTPGGANYGYTF. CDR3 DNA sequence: TGTGCCAGCACCCCGGGAGGGGCTAACTATGGCTACACCTTC. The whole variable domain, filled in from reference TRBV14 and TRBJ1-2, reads EAGVTQFPSHSVIEKGQTVTLRCDPISGHDNLYWYRRVMGKEIKFLLHFVKESKQDESGMPNNRFLAERTGGTYSTLKVQPAELEDSGVYFCASTPGGANYGYTFGSGTRLTVV.

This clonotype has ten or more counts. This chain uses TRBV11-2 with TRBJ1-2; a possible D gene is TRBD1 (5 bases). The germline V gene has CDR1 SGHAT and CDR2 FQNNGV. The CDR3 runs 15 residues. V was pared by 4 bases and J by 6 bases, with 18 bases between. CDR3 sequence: CASSSFVGRDDGYTF. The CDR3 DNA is TGTGCCAGCAGCTCTTTCGTGGGGCGCGATGATGGCTACACCTTC. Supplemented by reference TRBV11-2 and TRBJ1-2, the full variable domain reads EAGVAQSPRYKIIEKRQSVAFWCNPISGHATLYWYQQILGQGPKLLIQFQNNGVVDDSQLPKDRFSAERLKGVDSTLKIQPAKLEDSAVYLCASSSFVGRDDGYTFGSGTRLTVV.

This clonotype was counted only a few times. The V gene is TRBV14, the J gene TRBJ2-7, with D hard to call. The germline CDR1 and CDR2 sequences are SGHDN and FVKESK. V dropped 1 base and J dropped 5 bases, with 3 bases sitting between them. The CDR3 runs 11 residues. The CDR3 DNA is TGTGCCAGCAGCCAAGTTCACGAGCAGTACTTC. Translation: CASSQVHEQYF.

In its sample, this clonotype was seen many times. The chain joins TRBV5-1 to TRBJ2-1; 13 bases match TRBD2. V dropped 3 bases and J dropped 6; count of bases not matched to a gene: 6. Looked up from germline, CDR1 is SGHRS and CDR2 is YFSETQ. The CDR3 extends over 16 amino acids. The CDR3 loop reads CASSSGLAGVVNEQFF. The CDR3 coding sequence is TGCGCCAGCAGCTCCGGACTAGCGGGAGTGGTCAATGAGCAGTTCTTC. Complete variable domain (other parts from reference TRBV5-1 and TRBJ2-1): KAGVTQTPRYLIKTRGQQVTLSCSPISGHRSVSWYQQTPGQGLQFLFEYFSETQRNKGNFPGRFSGRQFSNSRSEMNVSTLELGDSALYLCASSSGLAGVVNEQFFGPGTRLTVL.